Listed here are 15 T cell receptor beta chains from one sample, sequenced in a study of identical twins. TCRdb analysed the 5' RACE reads with MiXCR anew, one entry per CDR3 protein. Of 420,000 or so distinct CDR3 sequences listed, less than 20% were seen once; the top ten hold 9.5% to 15%. Sequenced material: naive T cells sorted from blood. The receptors shown here come from a man aged 50 to 59 in good health.

This chain connects TRBV9 to TRBJ2-1, with no clear D. The length of the CDR3 is 16 residues. Germline V lookup: CDR1 SGDLS, CDR2 YYNGEE. V dropped 0 bases and J dropped 4 bases, with 14 bases sitting between them. As DNA, the CDR3 is TGTGCCAGCAGCGTAGGCGGTGGGTTGGAGTACAATGAGCAGTTCTTC. Amino acids: CASSVGGGLEYNEQFF.

The chain carries TRBV20-1 and TRBJ1-6; no reliable D call. V lost 3 bases and J 9 bases, leaving 18 bases between the germline ends. CDR1 DFQATT and CDR2 SNEGSKA come from the germline V gene (reference sequence). The CDR3 loop spans 15 amino acids. The CDR3 sequence: CSAREVGHPGSPLHF. CDR3 DNA: TGCAGTGCTAGGGAGGTGGGCCATCCTGGTTCACCCCTCCACTTT.

This clonotype was seen at least ten times. The chain uses TRBV20-1 and TRBJ2-3, with 7 positions matching TRBD1. Germline V gives CDR1 DFQATT, CDR2 SNEGSKA (reference sequence). V gave up 4 bases and J gave up 1 base; unmatched junction bases: 14. There are 17 residues in the CDR3. DNA of the CDR3: TGCAGTGCTATGCGCCGGGACAGCCGTTCTGGCACAGATACGCAGTATTTT. Its protein is CSAMRRDSRSGTDTQYF.

This clonotype has a handful of counts. This chain links TRBV4-3 with TRBJ2-5; D perhaps matches TRBD2 (5 bases). Germline-derived CDR1 and CDR2 are LGHNA and YSLEER. This CDR3 comprises 17 residues. Trimming cost V 0 bases and J 2 bases, with 16 bases left between them. The CDR3 sequence: CASSQEPRQRRQETQYF. CDR3 in DNA: TGCGCCAGCAGCCAAGAACCCCGTCAGCGGAGACAAGAGACCCAGTACTTC.

The chain is built from TRBV6-5 and TRBJ2-1, with 8 bases matching TRBD1. CDR1 is MNHEY and CDR2 is SVGAGI in the germline V gene. The CDR3 is 15 residues long. The V segment lost 4 bases and the J segment 4 bases; nucleotides outside the gene matches: 6. The CDR3 loop is CASSSTGAIYNEQFF. The CDR3 DNA is TGTGCCAGCAGTTCGACAGGGGCAATATACAATGAGCAGTTCTTC.

The chain joins TRBV27 to TRBJ1-4; D perhaps matches TRBD1 (5 bases). Trimming took 6 bases from V and 8 from J, leaving 16 bases between them. Germline V lookup: CDR1 MNHEY, CDR2 SMNVEV (reference sequence). The CDR3 length is 14 residues. The CDR3, as DNA: TGTGCCAGCAGGCCTTGGGGGGTCGGCGAAAAACTGTTTTTT. Residues: CASRPWGVGEKLFF.

The V gene is TRBV2, the J gene TRBJ2-3; TRBD2 matches 9 bases. This CDR3 has 15 amino acids. V shed 8 bases, J shed 3 bases, and the junction held 9 bases outside the gene matches. Per the germline V gene, CDR1 is SNHLY and CDR2 is FYNNEI. The CDR3 region has the DNA TGTGCCAGCGTGAGGCGGGGGGGCGGGACAGATACGCAGTATTTT. Translating it yields CASVRRGGGTDTQYF.

J is TRBJ2-3 and V is TRBV6-4; D is unclear. Germline V gene sequence: CDR1 MRHNA, CDR2 SNTAGT. Deletions cut 0 bases from V and 6 bases from J, with 7 bases between. The CDR3 sequence is 13 residues long. CDR3 sequence reads: CASSDSWGDTQYF. In DNA form, the CDR3 reads TGTGCCAGCAGTGACTCCTGGGGTGATACGCAGTATTTT.

The gene calls are TRBV28 and TRBJ2-7; 11 nucleotides line up with TRBD2. This CDR3 is 18 amino acids long. CDR1 MDHEN and CDR2 SYDVKM come from the germline V gene. Trimming took 1 base from V and 0 from J; bases not matched to a gene: 8. The CDR3 region is CASSLLIAGGVSSYEQYF. The CDR3 DNA reads as TGTGCCAGCAGTTTATTGATAGCGGGAGGGGTTAGCTCCTACGAGCAGTACTTC.

This clonotype was picked up many times. The chain uses TRBV3-1 and TRBJ2-4; possibly TRBD1 for D (5 bases). The V gene lost 2 bases and the J gene lost 7 bases, with 15 bases spanning the gap. This CDR3 has 15 amino acids. CDR1 is LGHDT, CDR2 YNNKEL, per germline (reference sequence). CDR3 in amino acids: CASSQLLRPGNIQYF. CDR3 in DNA: TGTGCCAGCAGCCAATTGCTCCGACCAGGGAACATTCAGTACTTC.

This clonotype was detected many times. The V and J genes are TRBV25-1 and TRBJ2-7; D uncertain. The CDR3 is 11 amino acids. Deletions cut 0 bases from V and 3 bases from J, with 0 bases between. Looked up from germline, CDR1 is MGHDK and CDR2 is SYGVNS. CDR3 in amino acids: CASSEYYEQYF. The CDR3 nucleotides are TGTGCCAGCAGTGAATACTACGAGCAGTACTTC.

This clonotype was picked up one time. A much more abundant neighbour one base away suggests this may be a read error. The J gene is TRBJ1-1, the V gene TRBV20-1, with a possible D match to TRBD1 (5 bases). Deletions cut 3 bases from V and 8 bases from J, with 19 bases between. Germline V gives CDR1 DFQATT, CDR2 SNEGSKA (reference sequence). The CDR3 is made up of 14 amino acids. Here the CDR3 DNA reads TGCAGTGCTAGTGGGGGTCACCTGGGGGGAGAAGCTTTCTTT. This translates into CSASGGHLGGEAFF.

This clonotype was seen only a few times. The V gene is TRBV23-1, the J gene TRBJ2-3; 10 bases align to TRBD2. TRBV23-1 is flagged as an ORF with uncertain function. This CDR3 contains 19 residues. With 0 bases clipped from V and 4 bases from J, the junction kept 13 bases outside the gene matches. CDR3 nucleotide sequence: TGCGCCAGCAGTCAATCGACGCGGGCTAGCGGGAGTCGCGCAGATACGCAGTATTTT. Translated: CASSQSTRASGSRADTQYF.

V is TRBV6-2 or TRBV6-3 and J is TRBJ2-1, with 9 bases aligning to TRBD2. The V and J ends lost 5 bases and 2 bases, in that order; junction bases with no gene match: 16. This CDR3 region has 19 residues. The germline gives CDR1 MNHEY, CDR2 SVGEGT. The CDR3 DNA is TGTGCCAGCAGTCACCGCGGGACTAGCACCTTAGGACCCTACAATGAGCAGTTCTTC. This translates into CASSHRGTSTLGPYNEQFF.

This clonotype was observed a few times. The chain joins TRBV5-1 to TRBJ2-5; D is unresolved. V was pared by 4 bases and J by 3 bases, with 10 bases between. Germline V lookup: CDR1 SGHRS, CDR2 YFSETQ. This CDR3 is built from 13 residues. CDR3 residues: CASSMVAEETQYF. As DNA, the CDR3 is TGCGCCAGCAGCATGGTGGCGGAAGAGACCCAGTACTTC. Supplemented by reference TRBV5-1 and TRBJ2-5, the full variable domain reads KAGVTQTPRYLIKTRGQQVTLSCSPISGHRSVSWYQQTPGQGLQFLFEYFSETQRNKGNFPGRFSGRQFSNSRSEMNVSTLELGDSALYLCASSMVAEETQYFGPGTRLLVL.